The 15 T cell receptor beta chains listed next were all sequenced from one sample in a study of shared clonotypes between healthy human individuals. Data came from immunoSEQ multiplex PCR; TCRdb stores just in-frame clones and leaves some out. Of about 1.5 million clones in the sample, around 98% were seen once. The sequencing sample was made of naive CD4+ T cells sorted from blood. Indicated subset: CD45RA+ positively selected. The source of these receptors is a man aged 30 to 39 in good health.

The V and J genes are TRBV7-6 and TRBJ1-2; D remains unclear. The CDR3 runs to 13 residues. Germline CDR1 SGHVS, CDR2 FNYEAQ. Trimming cost V 4 bases and J 2 bases, with 8 bases left between them. CDR3 bases: TGTGCCAGCAGCTATAGCCCCAACTATGGCTACACCTTC. Residues: CASSYSPNYGYTF. Variable domain in full (rest from reference TRBV7-6 and TRBJ1-2): GAGVSQSPRYKVTKRGQDVALRCDPISGHVSLYWYRQALGQGPEFLTYFNYEAQQDKSGLPNDRFSAERPEGSISTLTIQRTEQRDSAMYRCASSYSPNYGYTFGSGTRLTVV.

The chain has TRBV9 and TRBJ1-2; D is ambiguous. Germline V lookup: CDR1 SGDLS, CDR2 YYNGEE. The CDR3 is made up of 16 amino acids. Trimming shortened V by 3 bases and J by 0 bases, and 15 bases separated the two germline ends. The CDR3 loop is CASSARSGLTNYGYTF. The DNA of the CDR3 is TGTGCCAGCAGCGCAAGATCGGGCTTAACTAACTATGGCTACACCTTC.

The chain uses TRBV2 and TRBJ1-4; D unclear. CDR1 and CDR2 (germline): SNHLY, FYNNEI. The germline V and J ends were trimmed by 6 bases and 2 bases, with 13 bases remaining between them. This CDR3 is 15 amino acids long. The CDR3 coding sequence is TGTGCCAGCAGGGCCTACCAGTCTACTAATGAAAAACTGTTTTTT. Protein: CASRAYQSTNEKLFF.

The gene calls are TRBV28 and TRBJ2-1; 8 positions agree with TRBD2. The CDR3 runs to 18 residues. Germline-derived CDR1 and CDR2 are MDHEN and SYDVKM. The V and J ends lost 6 bases and 7 bases, in that order; junction bases with no gene match: 20. The DNA of the CDR3 is TGTGCCAGCAGCGGAAACCGACTAGCGCCCCTCGCCCTTAATGAGCAGTTCTTC. It yields the protein CASSGNRLAPLALNEQFF.

The V and J genes are TRBV28 and TRBJ2-1; weak D call: TRBD2 (5 bases). V lost 6 bases, J lost 1 base, and 19 bases lay in between. The CDR3 consists of 17 residues. Germline CDR1 is MDHEN and CDR2 is SYDVKM. Here the CDR3 reads CASSPHTGLASYNEQFF. Written as DNA, the CDR3 is TGTGCCAGCAGCCCTCATACTGGACTGGCTTCCTACAATGAGCAGTTCTTC. Full variable domain (rest looked up from reference TRBV28 and TRBJ2-1): DVKVTQSSRYLVKRTGEKVFLECVQDMDHENMFWYRQDPGLGLRLIYFSYDVKMKEKGDIPEGYSVSREKKERFSLILESASTNQTSMYLCASSPHTGLASYNEQFFGPGTRLTVL.

The chain is built from TRBV30 and TRBJ2-1; 8 bases are a match to TRBD2. CDR3 length equals 14 residues. The germline gives CDR1 GTSNPN, CDR2 SVGIG (reference sequence). The V gene end was trimmed by 3 bases and the J gene end by 11 bases; junction bases not matched to a gene: 12. CDR3 sequence (DNA): TGTGCCTGGAGCACTCAGCGGGAGTACGAGAAGCAGTTCTTC. This gives the protein CAWSTQREYEKQFF.

The gene calls are TRBV18 and TRBJ1-4; no firm D call. The V and J ends lost 3 bases and 6 bases respectively, with 11 bases between them. The CDR3 has 14 amino acids. Germline V CDR1 and CDR2: KGHSH, LQKENI. CDR3 DNA: TGTGCCAGCTCACCGCAGGCGAGGGATGAAAAACTGTTTTTT. It codes for CASSPQARDEKLFF.

The chain links TRBV5-1 to TRBJ1-3, with 8 bases aligning to TRBD1. With 4 bases clipped from V and 0 bases from J, the junction kept 9 bases outside the gene matches. Per the germline V gene, CDR1 is SGHRS and CDR2 is YFSETQ. The CDR3 spans 17 residues. The CDR3 coding sequence is TGCGCCAGCAGCACCCTGCCAGGGGGCCTCTCTGGAAACACCATATATTTT. This translates into CASSTLPGGLSGNTIYF.

The chain links TRBV10-1 to TRBJ2-3, with 12 nucleotides matching TRBD2. The ends lost 5 bases at V and 7 bases at J; junction bases unmatched: 7. Germline lookup yields CDR1 WNHNN and CDR2 SYGVQD (reference sequence). The CDR3 spans 15 residues. As DNA, the CDR3 is TGCGCCAGCAGTCCTCTAGCGGGAGGGCCGTATACGCAGTATTTT. Protein product: CASSPLAGGPYTQYF.

The V gene is TRBV2, the J gene TRBJ2-7; TRBD1 is a possible D gene (6 bases). The CDR3 spans 15 residues. Germline CDR1 SNHLY, CDR2 FYNNEI. V was cut by 6 bases and J by 1 base, with 16 bases left in between. CDR3 coding DNA: TGTGCCAGCAGCGCTACCGGGACAACATCCTACGAGCAGTACTTC. Its translation is CASSATGTTSYEQYF.

The CDR3 coding sequence is TGTGCCAGCAGCTTAGCGCTATCTGGACAGAACAATCAGCCCCAGCATTTT. This encodes CASSLALSGQNNQPQHF. This sequence joins TRBV7-9 and TRBJ1-5; the D gene is possibly TRBD1 (6 bases). There are 17 residues in the CDR3. Germline lookup yields CDR1 SEHNR and CDR2 FQNEAQ (reference sequence). V was cut by 0 bases and J by 3 bases, with 15 bases left in between.

In DNA, the CDR3 is TGTGCCAGCAGTTCCCCCCGGACAGGATCGGATGGCTACACCTTC. Translation: CASSSPRTGSDGYTF. The rearrangement uses TRBV28 and TRBJ1-2, with 7 positions matching TRBD1. Germline V gene lookup returns CDR1 MDHEN and CDR2 SYDVKM. V dropped 4 bases and J dropped 6; count of bases not matched to a gene: 11. The CDR3 contains 15 residues.

The CDR3 here is CASSFAGAYEQFF. The CDR3 DNA follows: TGCGCCAGCAGCTTCGCGGGAGCGTATGAGCAGTTCTTC. This sequence joins TRBV5-1 and TRBJ2-1; 7 bases match TRBD2. Trimming cost V 2 bases and J 8 bases; bases outside gene matches: 4. Germline V gene sequence: CDR1 SGHRS, CDR2 YFSETQ. The length of the CDR3 is 13 residues.

V is TRBV10-3 and J is TRBJ2-1; D might be TRBD2 (5 bases). This CDR3 has 14 residues. V was pared by 8 bases and J by 3 bases, with 14 bases between. From germline, CDR1 is ENHRY and CDR2 SYGVKD. CDR3 bases: TGTGCCATCTCGGAGGACCTGAACTACAATGAGCAGTTCTTC. This codes for CAISEDLNYNEQFF.

The V call is TRBV19, the J call TRBJ2-1; tentatively, D is TRBD1 or TRBD2 (6 bases each). The CDR3 is made up of 17 amino acids. The germline gives CDR1 LNHDA, CDR2 SQIVND (reference sequence). The V end lost 2 bases, the J end lost 0 bases, and 14 bases lay between the germline ends. The CDR3 DNA sequence: TGTGCCAGTAGTATATCACTAGGGGGGCCCTCCTACAATGAGCAGTTCTTC. This gives the protein CASSISLGGPSYNEQFF.